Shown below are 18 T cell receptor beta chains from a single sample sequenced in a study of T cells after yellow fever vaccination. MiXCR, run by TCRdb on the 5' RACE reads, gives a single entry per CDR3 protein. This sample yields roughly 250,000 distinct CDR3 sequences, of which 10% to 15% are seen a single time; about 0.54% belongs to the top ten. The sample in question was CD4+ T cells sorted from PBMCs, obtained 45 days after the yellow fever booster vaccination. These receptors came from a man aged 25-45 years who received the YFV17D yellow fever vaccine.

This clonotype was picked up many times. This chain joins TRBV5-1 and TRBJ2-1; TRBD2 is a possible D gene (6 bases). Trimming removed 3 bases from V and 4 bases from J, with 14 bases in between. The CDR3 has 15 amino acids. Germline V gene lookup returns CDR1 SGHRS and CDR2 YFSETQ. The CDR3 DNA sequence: TGCGCCAGCAGCTCCGAACCGGGACTTTACAATGAGCAGTTCTTC. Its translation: CASSSEPGLYNEQFF.

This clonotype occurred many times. The CDR3 bases are TGCAGTGCTAGGACCAACAGGGACACCGGGGAGCTGTTTTTT. Amino acids: CSARTNRDTGELFF. The gene calls are TRBV20-1 and TRBJ2-2; D possibly corresponds to TRBD1 (6 bases). Trimming took off 3 bases at V and 3 bases at J, with 11 bases between the two ends. This CDR3 region has 14 residues. Germline V gene data show CDR1 as DFQATT and CDR2 as SNEGSKA (reference sequence).

For the CDR3, the DNA is TGTGCCAGCAGCGCGTCTAGCTCGTGGTTAGTAGAGCAGTACTTC. Protein: CASSASSSWLVEQYF. The chain joins TRBV7-2 to TRBJ2-7, with D perhaps TRBD2 (5 bases). CDR1 is SGHTA, CDR2 FQGNSA, per germline. The CDR3 length is 15 residues. V was cut by 5 bases and J by 7 bases, with 21 bases left in between.

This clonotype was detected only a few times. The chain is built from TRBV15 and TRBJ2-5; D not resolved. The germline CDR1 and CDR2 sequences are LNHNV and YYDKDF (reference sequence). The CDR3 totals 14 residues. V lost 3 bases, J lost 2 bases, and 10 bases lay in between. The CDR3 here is CATSSDRAQETQYF. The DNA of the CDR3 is TGTGCCACCAGCAGTGACCGAGCGCAAGAGACCCAGTACTTC.

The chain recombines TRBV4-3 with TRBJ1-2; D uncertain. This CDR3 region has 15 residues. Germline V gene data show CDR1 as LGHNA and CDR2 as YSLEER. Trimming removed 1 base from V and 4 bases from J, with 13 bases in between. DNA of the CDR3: TGCGCCAGCAGCCAAGGCCTGTCTCGGGTCTATGGCTACACCTTC. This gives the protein CASSQGLSRVYGYTF.

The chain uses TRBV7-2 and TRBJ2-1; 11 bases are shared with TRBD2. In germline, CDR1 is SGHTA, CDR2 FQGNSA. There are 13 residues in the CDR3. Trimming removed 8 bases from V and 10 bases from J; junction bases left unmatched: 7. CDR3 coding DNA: TGTGCCAGCGGATGGACTAGCGGGCACGAGCAGTTCTTC. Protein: CASGWTSGHEQFF.

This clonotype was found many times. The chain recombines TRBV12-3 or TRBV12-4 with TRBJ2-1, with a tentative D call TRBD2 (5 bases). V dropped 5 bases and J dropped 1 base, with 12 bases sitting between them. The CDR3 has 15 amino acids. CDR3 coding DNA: TGTGCCAGCAGTCCCCTGGAGGTTTCCTACAATGAGCAGTTCTTC. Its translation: CASSPLEVSYNEQFF.

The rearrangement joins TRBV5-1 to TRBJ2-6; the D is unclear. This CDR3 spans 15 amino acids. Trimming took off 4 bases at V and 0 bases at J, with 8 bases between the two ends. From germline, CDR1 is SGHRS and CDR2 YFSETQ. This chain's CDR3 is CASSPGASGANVLTF. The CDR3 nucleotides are TGCGCCAGCAGCCCCGGTGCCTCTGGGGCCAACGTCCTGACTTTC.

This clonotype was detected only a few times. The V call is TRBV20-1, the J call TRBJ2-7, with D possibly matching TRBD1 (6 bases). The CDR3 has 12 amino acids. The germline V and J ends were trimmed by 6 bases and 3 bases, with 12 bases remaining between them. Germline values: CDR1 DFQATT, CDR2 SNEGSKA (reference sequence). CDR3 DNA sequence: TGCAGTGCAAGGACAGATATCTACGAGCAGTACTTC. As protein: CSARTDIYEQYF.

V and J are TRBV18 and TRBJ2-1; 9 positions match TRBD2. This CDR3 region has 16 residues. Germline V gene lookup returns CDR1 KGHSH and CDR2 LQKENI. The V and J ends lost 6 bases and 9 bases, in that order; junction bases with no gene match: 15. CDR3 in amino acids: CASSLQREVAGTEQFF. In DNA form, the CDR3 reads TGTGCCAGCTCCCTCCAGCGGGAGGTCGCGGGCACTGAGCAGTTCTTC.

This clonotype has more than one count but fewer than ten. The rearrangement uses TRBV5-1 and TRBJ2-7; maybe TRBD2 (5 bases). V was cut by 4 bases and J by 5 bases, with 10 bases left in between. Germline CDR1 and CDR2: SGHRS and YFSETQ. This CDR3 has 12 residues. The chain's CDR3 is CASSPVEDEQYF. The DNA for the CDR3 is TGCGCCAGCAGCCCGGTGGAGGACGAGCAGTACTTC. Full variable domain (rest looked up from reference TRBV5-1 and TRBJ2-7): KAGVTQTPRYLIKTRGQQVTLSCSPISGHRSVSWYQQTPGQGLQFLFEYFSETQRNKGNFPGRFSGRQFSNSRSEMNVSTLELGDSALYLCASSPVEDEQYFGPGTRLTVT.

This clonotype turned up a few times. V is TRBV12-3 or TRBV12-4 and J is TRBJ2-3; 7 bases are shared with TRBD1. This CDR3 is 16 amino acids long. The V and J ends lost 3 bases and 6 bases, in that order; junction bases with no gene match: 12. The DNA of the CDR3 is TGTGCCAGCAGTTTCCGGGGACAGATACCAGGTGATACGCAGTATTTT. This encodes CASSFRGQIPGDTQYF.

The CDR3 bases are TGCAGTGCTAGAGATACAGGGAAGAGGTCCTACGAGCAGTACTTC. It translates to CSARDTGKRSYEQYF. The chain joins TRBV20-1 to TRBJ2-7; the D gene is possibly TRBD1 (6 bases). V was shortened by 0 bases and J by 1 base, with 13 bases between the two germline ends. The germline V gene encodes CDR1 DFQATT and CDR2 SNEGSKA (reference sequence). The CDR3 contains 15 residues.

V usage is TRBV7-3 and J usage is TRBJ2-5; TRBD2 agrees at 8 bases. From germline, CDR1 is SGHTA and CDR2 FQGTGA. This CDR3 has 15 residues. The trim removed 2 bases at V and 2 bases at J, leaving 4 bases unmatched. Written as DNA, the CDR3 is TGTGCCAGCAGCTTATACGGCGGGGGGCAAGAGACCCAGTACTTC. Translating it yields CASSLYGGGQETQYF.

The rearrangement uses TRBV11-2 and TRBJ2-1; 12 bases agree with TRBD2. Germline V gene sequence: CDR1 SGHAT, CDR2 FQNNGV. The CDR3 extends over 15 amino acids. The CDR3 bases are TGTGACAGAAGCCGCGGACTAGCGGGAAACAATGAGCAGTTCTTC. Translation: CDRSRGLAGNNEQFF. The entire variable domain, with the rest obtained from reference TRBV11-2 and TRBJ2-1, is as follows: EAGVAQSPRYKIIEKRQSVAFWCNPISGHATLYWYQQILGQGPKLLIQFQNNGVVDDSQLPKDRFSAERLKGVDSTLKIQPAKLEDSAVYLCDRSRGLAGNNEQFFGPGTRLTVL.

The CDR3 here is CASSFAGQGPYGYTF. Here the CDR3 DNA reads TGTGCCAGCAGCTTTGCCGGCCAGGGACCCTATGGCTACACCTTC. The V and J genes are TRBV5-6 and TRBJ1-2, with a possible D match to TRBD1 (5 bases). CDR1 is SGHDT and CDR2 is YYEEEE in the germline V gene. Trimming removed 2 bases at V and 4 bases at J, with 15 bases between. The CDR3 contains 15 residues.

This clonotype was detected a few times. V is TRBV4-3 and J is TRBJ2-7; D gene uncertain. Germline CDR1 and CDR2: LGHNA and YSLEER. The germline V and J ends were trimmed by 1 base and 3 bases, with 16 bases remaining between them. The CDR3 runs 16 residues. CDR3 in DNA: TGCGCCAGCAGCCAAGTTTTTCCTGGAAATAACTACGAGCAGTACTTC. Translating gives CASSQVFPGNNYEQYF.

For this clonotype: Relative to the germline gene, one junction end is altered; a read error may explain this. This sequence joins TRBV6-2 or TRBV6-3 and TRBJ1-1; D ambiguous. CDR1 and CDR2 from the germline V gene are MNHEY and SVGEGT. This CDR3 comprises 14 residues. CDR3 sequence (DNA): TGTGCCAGTAGTTACCAGAAACCGAACACTGAAGCTTTCTTT. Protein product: CASSYQKPNTEAFF.